This T cell receptor beta chain originates from a study of radiotherapy plus CTLA-4 blockade in lung cancer. Treatment of patients with chemo-refractory metastatic non-small-cell lung cancer consisted of focal radiation plus CTLA-4 blockade with ipilimumab. TCRdb's table, derived via immunoSEQ multiplex PCR, lists solely in-frame clones and lacks some. The sample holds approximately 85,000 clones, over 75% seen once. The receptor comes from a human donor with non-small cell lung cancer that progressed on radiotherapy plus ipilimumab. This specimen consisted of peripheral blood, obtained from a patient treated with radiotherapy plus ipilimumab.

CDR3 bases: TGTGCCAGCAGTTTTGGCTACGAGACGCAGTATTTT. It yields the protein CASSFGYETQYF. The V and J genes are TRBV2 and TRBJ2-3; the D is unclear. Trimming took 5 bases from V and 9 from J, leaving 12 bases between them. The CDR3 covers 12 residues. Germline V CDR1 and CDR2: SNHLY, FYNNEI.